This T cell receptor beta chain was sequenced in a study of cytomegalovirus exposure and HLA in healthy donors. At the level of the study: Out of approximately 170 million T cells, an earlier analysis found roughly 110 million unique TCR beta sequences in total. Study-level results: With DRB1 most and HLA-C fewest, TCR association rates differed between HLA loci in a later analysis.

Concerning this clone itself: What it binds is not known.

The CDR3 extends over 15 amino acids. Trimming took 5 bases from V and 2 from J, leaving 15 bases between them. CDR1 and CDR2 from the germline V gene are SGHAT and FQNNGV. The PCR employed 60 Vbeta primers together with 13 Jbeta primers. Using immunoSEQ multiplex PCR, the repertoire was profiled, and TCRdb retains in-frame clones only, with some absent. The sample carries roughly 97,000 clones, less than 85% recorded once. The V and J genes are TRBV11-2 and TRBJ1-2; D is perhaps TRBD1 (6 bases). The sequence was collected from a woman in her late teens or twenties in good health and CMV-seropositive. Sequencing was done on a sample of PBMCs. The CDR3 reads CASSPQTGPNYGYTF. CDR3 sequence (DNA): TGTGCCAGCAGCCCTCAGACAGGACCCAACTATGGCTACACCTTC.